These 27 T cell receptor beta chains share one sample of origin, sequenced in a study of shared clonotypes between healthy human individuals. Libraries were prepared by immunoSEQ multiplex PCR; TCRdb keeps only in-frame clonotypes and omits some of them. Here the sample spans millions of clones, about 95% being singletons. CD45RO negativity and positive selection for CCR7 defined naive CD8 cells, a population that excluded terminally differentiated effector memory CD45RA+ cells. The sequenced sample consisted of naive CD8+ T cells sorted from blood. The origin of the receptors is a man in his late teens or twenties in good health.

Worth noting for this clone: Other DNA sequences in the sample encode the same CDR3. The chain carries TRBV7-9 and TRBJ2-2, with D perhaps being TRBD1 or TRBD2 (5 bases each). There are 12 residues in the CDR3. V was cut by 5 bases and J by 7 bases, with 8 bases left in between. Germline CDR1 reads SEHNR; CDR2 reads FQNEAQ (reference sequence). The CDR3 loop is CASSRGGGELFF. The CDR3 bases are TGTGCCAGCAGCCGGGGCGGCGGGGAGCTGTTTTTT. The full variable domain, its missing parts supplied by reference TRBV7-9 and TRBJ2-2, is DTGVSQNPRHKITKRGQNVTFRCDPISEHNRLYWYRQTLGQGPEFLTYFQNEAQLEKSRLLSDRFSAERPKGSFSTLEIQRTEQGDSAMYLCASSRGGGELFFGEGSRLTVL.

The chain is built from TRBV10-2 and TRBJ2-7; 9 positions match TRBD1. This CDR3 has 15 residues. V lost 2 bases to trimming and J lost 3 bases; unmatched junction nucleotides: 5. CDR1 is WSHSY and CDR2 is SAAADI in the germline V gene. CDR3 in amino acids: CASSEPWDRDYEQYF. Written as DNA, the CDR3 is TGCGCCAGCAGTGAGCCCTGGGACAGGGACTACGAGCAGTACTTC.

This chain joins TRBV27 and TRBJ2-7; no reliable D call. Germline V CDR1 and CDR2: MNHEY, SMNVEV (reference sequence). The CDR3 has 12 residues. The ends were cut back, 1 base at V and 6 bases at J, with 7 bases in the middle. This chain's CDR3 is CASSLFQGEQYF. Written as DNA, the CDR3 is TGTGCCAGCAGTTTATTTCAAGGCGAGCAGTACTTC.

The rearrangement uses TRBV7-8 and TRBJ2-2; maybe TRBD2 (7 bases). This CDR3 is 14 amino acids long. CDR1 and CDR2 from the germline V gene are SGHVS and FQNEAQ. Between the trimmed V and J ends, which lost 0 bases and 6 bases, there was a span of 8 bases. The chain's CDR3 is CASSLAGGAGELFF. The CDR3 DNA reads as TGTGCCAGCAGCTTAGCAGGGGGGGCCGGGGAGCTGTTTTTT.

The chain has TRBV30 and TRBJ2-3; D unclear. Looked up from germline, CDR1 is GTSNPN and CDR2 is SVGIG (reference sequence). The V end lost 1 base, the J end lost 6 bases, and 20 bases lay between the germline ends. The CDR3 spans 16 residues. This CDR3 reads CAWSDTNREVTDTQYF. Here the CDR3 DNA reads TGTGCCTGGAGTGACACGAATAGAGAAGTCACTGATACGCAGTATTTT.

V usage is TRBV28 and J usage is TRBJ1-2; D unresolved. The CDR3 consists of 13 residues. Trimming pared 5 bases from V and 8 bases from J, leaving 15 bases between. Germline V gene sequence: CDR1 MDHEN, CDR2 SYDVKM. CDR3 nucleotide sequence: TGTGCCAGCAGTACCCTTATTGTGAAGGGCTACACCTTC. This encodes CASSTLIVKGYTF.

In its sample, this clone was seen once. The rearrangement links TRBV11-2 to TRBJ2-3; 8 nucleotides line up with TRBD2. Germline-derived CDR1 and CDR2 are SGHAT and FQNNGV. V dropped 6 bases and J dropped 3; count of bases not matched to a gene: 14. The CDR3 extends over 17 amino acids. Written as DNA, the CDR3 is TGTGCCAGCAGTTATTTAAGGGGACTAGGGACGACAGATACGCAGTATTTT. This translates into CASSYLRGLGTTDTQYF.

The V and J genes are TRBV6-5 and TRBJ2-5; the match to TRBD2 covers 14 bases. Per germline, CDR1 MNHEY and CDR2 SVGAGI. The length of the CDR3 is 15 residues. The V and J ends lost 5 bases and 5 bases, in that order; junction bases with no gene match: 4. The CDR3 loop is CASSPTSGRAETQYF. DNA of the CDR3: TGTGCCAGCAGTCCGACTAGCGGGAGGGCCGAGACCCAGTACTTC.

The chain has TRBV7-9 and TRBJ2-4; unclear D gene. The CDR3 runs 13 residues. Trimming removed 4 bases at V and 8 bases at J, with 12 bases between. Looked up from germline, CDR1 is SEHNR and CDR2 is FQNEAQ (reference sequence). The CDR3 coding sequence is TGTGCCAGCAGCTATCTTAACACGGACATTCAGTACTTC. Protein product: CASSYLNTDIQYF. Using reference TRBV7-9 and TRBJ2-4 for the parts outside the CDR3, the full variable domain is DTGVSQNPRHKITKRGQNVTFRCDPISEHNRLYWYRQTLGQGPEFLTYFQNEAQLEKSRLLSDRFSAERPKGSFSTLEIQRTEQGDSAMYLCASSYLNTDIQYFGAGTRLSVL.

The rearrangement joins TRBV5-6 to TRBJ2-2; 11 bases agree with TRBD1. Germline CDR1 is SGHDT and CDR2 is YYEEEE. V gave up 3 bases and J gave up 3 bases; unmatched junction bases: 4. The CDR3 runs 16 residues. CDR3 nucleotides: TGTGCCAGCAGCTCCCGGGACAGGGGGTACACCGGGGAGCTGTTTTTT. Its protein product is CASSSRDRGYTGELFF.

Here the CDR3 DNA reads TGTGCCAGCAGTTGGCCTAGCGGAGAAGAGACCCAGTACTTC. This translates into CASSWPSGEETQYF. The chain couples TRBV2 to TRBJ2-5, with TRBD2 matching 7 bases. V was pared by 5 bases and J by 3 bases, with 6 bases of the junction left unmatched. There are 14 residues in the CDR3. Germline CDR1 reads SNHLY; CDR2 reads FYNNEI.

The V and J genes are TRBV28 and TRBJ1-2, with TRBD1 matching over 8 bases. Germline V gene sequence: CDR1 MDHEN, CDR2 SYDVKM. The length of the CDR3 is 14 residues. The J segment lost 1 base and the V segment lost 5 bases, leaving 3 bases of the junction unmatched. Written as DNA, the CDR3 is TGTGCCAGCAGTAGGGACAGGATTAACTATGGCTACACCTTC. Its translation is CASSRDRINYGYTF.

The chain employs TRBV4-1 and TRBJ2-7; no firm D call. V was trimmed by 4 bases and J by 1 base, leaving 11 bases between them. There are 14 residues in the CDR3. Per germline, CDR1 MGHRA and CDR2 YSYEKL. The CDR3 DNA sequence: TGCGCCAGCAGCCCGGCCATAGGGTCCTACGAGCAGTACTTC. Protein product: CASSPAIGSYEQYF.

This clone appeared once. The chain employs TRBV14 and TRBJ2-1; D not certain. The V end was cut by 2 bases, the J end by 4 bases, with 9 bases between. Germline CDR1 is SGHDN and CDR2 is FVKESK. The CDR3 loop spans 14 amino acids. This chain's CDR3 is CASSQPLTYNEQFF. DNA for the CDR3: TGTGCCAGCAGCCAACCCCTAACTTACAATGAGCAGTTCTTC.

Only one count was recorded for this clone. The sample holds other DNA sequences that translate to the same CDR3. This CDR3 is CSVEIGAYEQYF. The CDR3 region has the DNA TGCAGCGTTGAAATAGGGGCCTACGAGCAGTACTTC. This chain connects TRBV29-1 to TRBJ2-7; D might be TRBD1 (5 bases). This CDR3 spans 12 amino acids. V lost 2 bases and J 2 bases, leaving 7 bases between the germline ends. CDR1 is SQVTM, CDR2 ANQGSEA, per germline.

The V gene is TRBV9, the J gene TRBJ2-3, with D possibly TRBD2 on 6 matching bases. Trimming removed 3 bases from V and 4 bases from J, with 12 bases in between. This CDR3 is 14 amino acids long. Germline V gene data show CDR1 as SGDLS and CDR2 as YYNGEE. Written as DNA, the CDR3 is TGTGCCAGCAGCGAAGGGACTCTCCCAGATACGCAGTATTTT. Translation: CASSEGTLPDTQYF.

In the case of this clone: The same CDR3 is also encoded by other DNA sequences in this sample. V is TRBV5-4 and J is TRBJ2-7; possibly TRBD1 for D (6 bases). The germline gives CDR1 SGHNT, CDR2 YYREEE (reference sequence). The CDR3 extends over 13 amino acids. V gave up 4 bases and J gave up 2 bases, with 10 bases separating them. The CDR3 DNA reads TGTGCCAGCAGCCCGGACAGTCCCTACGAGCAGTACTTC. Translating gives CASSPDSPYEQYF.

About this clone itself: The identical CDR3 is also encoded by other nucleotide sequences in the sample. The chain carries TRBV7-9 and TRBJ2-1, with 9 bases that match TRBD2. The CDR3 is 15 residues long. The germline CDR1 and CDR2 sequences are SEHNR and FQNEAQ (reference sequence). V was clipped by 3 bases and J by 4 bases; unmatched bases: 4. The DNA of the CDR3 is TGTGCCAGCAGCTTGACTAGCGGAGTATACAATGAGCAGTTCTTC. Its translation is CASSLTSGVYNEQFF.

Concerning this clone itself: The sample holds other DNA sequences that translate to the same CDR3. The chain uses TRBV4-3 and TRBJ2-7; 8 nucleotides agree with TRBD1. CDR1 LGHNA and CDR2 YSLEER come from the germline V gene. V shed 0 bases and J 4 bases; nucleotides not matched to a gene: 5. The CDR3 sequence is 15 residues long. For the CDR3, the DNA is TGCGCCAGCAGCCAAGATCCGGACAGGGATTACGAGCAGTACTTC. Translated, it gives CASSQDPDRDYEQYF.

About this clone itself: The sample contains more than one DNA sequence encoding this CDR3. The CDR3 bases are TGTGCCAGCAGTCAGGGGCTGGGCACTGAAGCTTTCTTT. As protein: CASSQGLGTEAFF. The chain combines TRBV7-6 with TRBJ1-1, with a tentative D call TRBD1 (6 bases). Germline CDR1 reads SGHVS; CDR2 reads FNYEAQ. This CDR3 has 13 amino acids. Between the trimmed V and J ends, which lost 6 bases and 4 bases, there was a span of 12 bases.

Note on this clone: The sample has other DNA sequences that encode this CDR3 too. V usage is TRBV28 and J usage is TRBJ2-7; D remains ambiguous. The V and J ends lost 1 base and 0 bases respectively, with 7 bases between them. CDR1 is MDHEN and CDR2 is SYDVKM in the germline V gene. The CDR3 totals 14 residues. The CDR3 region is CASSLSRSSYEQYF. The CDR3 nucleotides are TGTGCCAGCAGTTTATCTCGAAGCTCCTACGAGCAGTACTTC. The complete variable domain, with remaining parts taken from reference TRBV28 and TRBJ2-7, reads DVKVTQSSRYLVKRTGEKVFLECVQDMDHENMFWYRQDPGLGLRLIYFSYDVKMKEKGDIPEGYSVSREKKERFSLILESASTNQTSMYLCASSLSRSSYEQYFGPGTRLTVT.

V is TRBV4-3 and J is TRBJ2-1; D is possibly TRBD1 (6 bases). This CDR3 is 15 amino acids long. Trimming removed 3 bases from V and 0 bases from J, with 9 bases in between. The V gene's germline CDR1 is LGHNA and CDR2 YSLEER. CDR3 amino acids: CASSHGQTSYNEQFF. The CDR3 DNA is TGCGCCAGCAGCCACGGACAGACCTCCTACAATGAGCAGTTCTTC.

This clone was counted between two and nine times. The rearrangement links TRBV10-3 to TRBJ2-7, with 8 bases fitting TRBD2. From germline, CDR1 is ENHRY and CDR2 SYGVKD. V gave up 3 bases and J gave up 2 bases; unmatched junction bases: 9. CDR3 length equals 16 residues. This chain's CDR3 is CAISDTSGERTYEQYF. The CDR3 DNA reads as TGTGCCATCAGTGATACTAGCGGAGAGAGGACCTACGAGCAGTACTTC.

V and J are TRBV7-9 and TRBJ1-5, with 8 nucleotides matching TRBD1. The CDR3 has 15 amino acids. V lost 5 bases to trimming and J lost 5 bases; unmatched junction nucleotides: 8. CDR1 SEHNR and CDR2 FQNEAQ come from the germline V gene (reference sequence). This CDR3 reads CASSPGQGDHQPQHF. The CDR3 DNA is TGTGCCAGCAGCCCAGGACAGGGAGATCATCAGCCCCAGCATTTT.

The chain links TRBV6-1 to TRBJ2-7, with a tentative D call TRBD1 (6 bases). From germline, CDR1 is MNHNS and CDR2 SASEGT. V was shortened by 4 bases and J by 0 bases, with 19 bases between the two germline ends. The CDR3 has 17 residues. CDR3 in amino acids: CASSGNRDTQTSYEQYF. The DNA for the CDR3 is TGTGCCAGCAGTGGCAACCGGGACACCCAGACCTCCTACGAGCAGTACTTC.

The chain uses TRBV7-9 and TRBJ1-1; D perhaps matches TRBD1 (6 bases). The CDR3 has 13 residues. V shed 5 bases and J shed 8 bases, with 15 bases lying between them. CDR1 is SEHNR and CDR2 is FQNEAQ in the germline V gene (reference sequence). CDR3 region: CASSLTGTLEAFF. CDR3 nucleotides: TGTGCCAGCAGCCTTACCGGGACATTAGAAGCTTTCTTT.

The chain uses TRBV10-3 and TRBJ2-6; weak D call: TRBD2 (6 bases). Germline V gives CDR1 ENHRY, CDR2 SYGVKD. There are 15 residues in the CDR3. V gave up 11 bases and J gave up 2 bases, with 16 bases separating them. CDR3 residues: CAVGGEPAGANVLTF. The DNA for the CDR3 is TGTGCCGTAGGAGGGGAACCGGCTGGGGCCAACGTCCTGACTTTC.